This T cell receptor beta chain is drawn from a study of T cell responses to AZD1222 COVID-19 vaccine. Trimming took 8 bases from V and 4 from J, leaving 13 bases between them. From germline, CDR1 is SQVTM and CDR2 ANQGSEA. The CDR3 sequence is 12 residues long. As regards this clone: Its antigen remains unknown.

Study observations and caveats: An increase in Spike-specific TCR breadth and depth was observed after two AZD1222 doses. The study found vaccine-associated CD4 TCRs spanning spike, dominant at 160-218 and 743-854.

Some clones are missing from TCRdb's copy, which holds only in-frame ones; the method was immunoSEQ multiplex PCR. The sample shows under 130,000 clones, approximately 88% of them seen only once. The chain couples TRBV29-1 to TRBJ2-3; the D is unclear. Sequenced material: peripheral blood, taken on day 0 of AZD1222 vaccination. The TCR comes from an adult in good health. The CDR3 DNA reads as TGCAGCTCTGAACTTGGCGCAGATACGCAGTATTTT. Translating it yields CSSELGADTQYF.